The subject of this entry is one T cell receptor beta chain. The antigen is undetermined. V lost 6 bases and J 1 base, leaving 12 bases between the germline ends. The CDR3 contains 13 residues. Germline CDR1 SQVTM, CDR2 ANQGSEA. These data come from a study of beta chain features in type 1 diabetes. Regarding the study as a whole: In type 1 diabetes patients, VDJ junctions had fewer insertions; deletions at these junctions were more frequent.

The whole isolated RNA underwent reverse transcription, so sequencing captured expressed TCRB transcripts. Here immunoSEQ multiplex PCR was the method, and the copy in TCRdb shows in-frame clones only, minus some. This sample has 360,000 or so clones, with about 18% found just once. The chain recombines TRBV29-1 with TRBJ1-1; D call uncertain. Sequencing was performed on naive CD4+ T cells from blood. The sequence was obtained from a woman under 30 in good health. CDR3 nucleotide sequence: TGCAGCGTAGGCCGGGTCCCGAACACTGAAGCTTTCTTT. It is translated as CSVGRVPNTEAFF.